This T cell receptor beta chain was identified during a study of CD8 T cells in ankylosing spondylitis. V gave up 4 bases and J gave up 7 bases, with 14 bases separating them. This CDR3 comprises 14 residues. Per germline, CDR1 LGHNT and CDR2 FRNRAP. As for this clonotype: Its target is unknown.

Study findings and constraints: Characteristic of ankylosing spondylitis blood, it appeared, was a TCR beta motif comprising several highly homologous variants.

TCRdb independently ran MiXCR on the 5' RACE reads; one entry per CDR3 protein. The data show about 330,000 distinct CDR3 sequences, approximately 8.2% seen once. The chain joins TRBV12-5 to TRBJ2-1; D may be TRBD1 (5 bases). The TCR was taken from a male donor with ankylosing spondylitis. The sequenced sample consisted of blood, either unsorted or a sorted T cell fraction (not recorded which). CDR3 protein: CASGWQDIGNEQFF. CDR3 nucleotide sequence: TGTGCTAGTGGTTGGCAGGACATAGGGAATGAGCAGTTCTTC.